This T cell receptor (beta chain) was captured by sequencing in a study of T cells in localized non-small cell lung cancer. Study-wide results and limits: Since sequencing was restricted to only one region of the tumor, intratumor heterogeneity remains a possibility.

V lost 0 bases to trimming and J lost 4 bases, with 13 bases between them. The CDR3 length is 15 residues. Germline V gene sequence: CDR1 SGHRS, CDR2 YFSETQ. This clone was seen once. Antigen unknown. The data were produced by immunoSEQ multiplex PCR, yet TCRdb's version contains in-frame clones alone and is incomplete. This table holds about 40,000 clones, around 84% found once. The sequencing here drew on peripheral blood, taken before any cancer treatment. The clonotype originates from a man aged 18 to 50 with stage I lung adenocarcinoma. The chain couples TRBV5-1 to TRBJ1-2; maybe TRBD1 (6 bases). The chain's CDR3 is CASSLVPGEAYGYTF. The CDR3 DNA reads as TGCGCCAGCAGCTTGGTTCCAGGGGAAGCCTATGGCTACACCTTC.